The entry below gives a single T cell receptor beta chain sequence along with its context. The record originates from a study of blood T cell repertoires in COVID-19. About the study: From the United States, Italy and Spain came samples of acute and convalescent COVID-19. T cells, B-cell-depleted T cells, or PBMCs supplied cDNA or gDNA.

Authors' methods: Estimation of nucleated cell counts was performed using reference gene primer amplification. The assay was immunoSEQ multiplex PCR, and TCRdb's table has in-frame clones only and misses some. V and J calls and clone size follow that table, whereas D and trimming were derived from the DNA. Among 200,000 to 250,000 clones, 86% were seen once, and the ten largest hold about 2%. CDR3 size: 19 residues. The V and J ends lost 7 bases and 8 bases respectively, with 33 bases between them. Germline assignment: CDR1 LNHDA and CDR2 SQIVND (reference sequence). Sequencing input: peripheral blood. This sequence joins TRBV19 and TRBJ2-1, with TRBD1 as a possible D gene (5 bases). The source is a woman aged 50 to 60 with acute or convalescent COVID-19. This CDR3 is CASTPSGILSTYQMYEQFF. Written as DNA, the CDR3 is TGTGCCAGTACACCTTCAGGGATTCTCTCGACATATCAGATGTATGAGCAGTTCTTC. The full variable domain, in which reference TRBV19 and TRBJ2-1 provide the parts outside the CDR3, is DGGITQSPKYLFRKEGQNVTLSCEQNLNHDAMYWYRQDPGQGLRLIYYSQIVNDFQKGDIAEGYSVSREKKESFPLTVTSAQKNPTAFYLCASTPSGILSTYQMYEQFFGPGTRLTVL.